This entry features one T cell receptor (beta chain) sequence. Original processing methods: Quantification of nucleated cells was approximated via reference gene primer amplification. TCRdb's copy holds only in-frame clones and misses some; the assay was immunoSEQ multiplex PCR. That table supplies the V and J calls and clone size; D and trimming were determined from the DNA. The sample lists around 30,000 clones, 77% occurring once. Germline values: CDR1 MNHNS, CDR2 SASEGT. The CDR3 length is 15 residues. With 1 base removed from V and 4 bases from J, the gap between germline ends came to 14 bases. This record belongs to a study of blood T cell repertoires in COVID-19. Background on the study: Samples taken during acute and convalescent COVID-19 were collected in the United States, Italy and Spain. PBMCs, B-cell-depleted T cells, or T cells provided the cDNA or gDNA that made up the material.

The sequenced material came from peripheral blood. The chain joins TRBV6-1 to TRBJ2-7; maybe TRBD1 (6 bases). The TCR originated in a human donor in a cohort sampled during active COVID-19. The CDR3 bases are TGTGCCAGCAGTGAAGAGGGCAGGGGCCCGTACGAGCAGTACTTC. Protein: CASSEEGRGPYEQYF.